The subject of this entry is one T cell receptor (beta chain). Its antigen is not known. This sample was taken from a study of CD8+ T cells in alopecia areata. On the study more broadly: The percentage of affected scalp area served as the score of severity for treated patients. Findings and caveats of the study: Scalp samples also yield sequences from resident alphabeta T cells of normal skin. An increase in clonality over normal scalp was evident in lesional scalp, especially alopecia totalis/universalis.

Between the trimmed V and J ends, which lost 2 bases and 6 bases, there was a span of 9 bases. The germline gives CDR1 SGHTA, CDR2 FQGTGA. The CDR3 is made up of 13 amino acids. It was cDNA, reverse transcribed from extracted RNA, that served as the sequencing template. Repertoires were generated with immunoSEQ multiplex PCR, while TCRdb's copy carries only in-frame clones and drops some. The sample lists about 42,000 clones; 55% to 75% were seen once. Treatment described: oral pan-JAK inhibitor, 5-10 mg twice daily. As part of sample collection, lesional scalp punch biopsies and peripheral blood were taken from alopecia areata patients.

The receptor was isolated from a human donor with alopecia areata. The chain combines TRBV7-3 with TRBJ2-3; TRBD1 might be the D (5 bases). The sample consisted of CD8+ T cells sorted from blood, taken at week 4, from a patient treated with tofacitinib. The CDR3 DNA is TGTGCCAGCAGCTTAGAGCCAGGGGATACGCAGTATTTT. The encoded protein is CASSLEPGDTQYF.